The present entry profiles one T cell receptor (beta chain) with its context. Its matching antigen is unknown. Via MiXCR, TCRdb re-called the reads, giving one row per CDR3 protein. Of fewer than 900,000 distinct CDR3 sequences listed, about 27% are singletons. Trimming pared 5 bases from V and 3 bases from J, leaving 14 bases between. The CDR3 is 15 amino acids. Germline CDR1 and CDR2: SGHVS and FQNEAQ. These data originate in a study of T cell repertoires in cytomegalovirus infection. For the study at large: Recently identified HLA-C-restricted and well-studied HLA-B-restricted CMV epitopes were used. Both CMV infection and a matching HLA type were indicated by public TCR beta signatures.

Study-level points and caveats: Carriers of CMV plus the relevant HLA were identified by cumulative public TCR beta family frequency. It was HLA-C-restricted CMV-specific TCR beta clonotypes that dominated the response ex vivo.

The TCR was taken from a human donor in good health (CMV status not recorded). Some clones in this sample may be carry-over from other donors' samples. This chain connects TRBV7-8 to TRBJ2-1; weak D call: TRBD2 (6 bases). The source material was cultured CD8+ T cells from PBMCs, sampled from culture after CMV antigen stimulation. CDR3 region: CASSPEWGVYNEQFF. The DNA for the CDR3 is TGTGCCAGCAGCCCCGAGTGGGGGGTCTACAATGAGCAGTTCTTC.